This TCR beta chain derives from a study of T cells in tuberculosis (dated by TCRdb to 2017 to 2018). Concerning the study at large: In the study, CD1B tetramers and high-throughput TCR immunosequencing were combined to characterize T cells specific for the mycobacterial lipid antigen glucose monomycolate (GMM). IGRA-negative adolescents, IGRA-positive adolescents with latent tuberculosis and adults with active tuberculosis, about nine per group, were compared in a South African clinical cohort. PBMC from active tuberculosis patients were archived either before standard anti-tuberculosis treatment began or within 7 days of its start. Study-level results and caveats: Clinical samples were selected based on which cryopreserved specimens were available, and the active tuberculosis cases were adults whereas the controls were adolescents. Compared with IGRA-negative controls, TCR-alpha repertoires from active tuberculosis had smaller mean NN-distances to GMM-specific TCRs, which suggests that these TCRs underwent clonal expansion. The smaller NN-distances in active tuberculosis patients were driven in part by shorter CDR3-alpha lengths, while the difference seen for TCR-beta was not statistically significant. An accuracy of roughly 90% (AUROC around 0.87) was reached by a classifier using the diverse GMM-specific repertoire, compared with over 65% accuracy when GEM motif frequencies were used.

The immunoSEQ multiplex PCR assay was used to generate TCR libraries, with TCR-beta and/or TCR-alpha/delta assays applied to each sample. The Illumina high-throughput platform was used to sequence the amplified TCR libraries. The authors' analysis ran thus. Clustering and dimensionality reduction relied on pairwise TCRdist distances among GMM-specific receptors from T cells that were either sorted ex vivo or expanded in vitro. The score assigned to each clinical repertoire was mean NN-distance, meaning the average TCRdist to the nearest 10% of tetramer-positive reference sequences. GEM TCR motif frequency was computed as the fraction of unique TCRs matching known GEM sequences by V/J usage and CDR3 length. Active tuberculosis was classified by linear discriminant analysis with leave-one-out cross-validation, implemented in scikit-learn. In its TCRdb copy, this immuneACCESS table keeps in-frame sequences only and misses some clones. Where compared with another copy, unresolved V genes explain less than half of these, and the others have no known cause. V and J calls and clone size come straight from that table; D and trimming were deduced from the DNA. The sample contains thousands of clones, about 97% of them found a single time. Around a tenth of the sample is held by the ten biggest clonotypes.

Germline trimming amounts to 2 bases on V and 4 bases on J, with 10 as the count of junction bases outside the gene matches. Reading the germline V gene gives CDR1 SGHAT and CDR2 FQNNGV. Its CDR3 holds 17 amino acids, cysteine through phenylalanine. The entry retains the CDR3 DNA only, 51 bases that are in frame from base 1. Remarks on this clone: Its antigen is not yet known. No base-level quality is on record; no much larger clone is a single base apart.

Interpreted using the paper, the time point label stands for: new active TB diagnosis, blood taken before or within 7 days of starting treatment. The patients with active tuberculosis were newly diagnosed, HIV-seronegative South African adults aged 18 years or older. Confirmation of active tuberculosis was based on positive sputum smear microscopy and/or a positive M. tuberculosis culture. Unsorted cryopreserved PBMC were immunosequenced, covering on average about 100,000 T cells per clinical donor. The chain was built from TRBV11-2 and TRBJ2-7, with 11 bases aligning to TRBD2. The TCR was taken from an adult with tuberculosis. This specimen was PBMCs, taken at tuberculosis diagnosis. For the CDR3, the sequence is CASSLSFTGLAVYEQYF. The DNA reads TGTGCCAGCAGCTTATCCTTTACGGGACTAGCGGTTTACGAGCAGTACTTC.